This TCR beta chain originates from a study of T-cell memory formation after mild COVID-19. Notes on the study in general: Day 37-peaking second-wave clones had unconfirmed SARS-CoV-2 specificity. In pre-infection memory, a portion of responding clones appeared, which suggested that cross-reactive memory joined. Mainly CM and EM harbored the contracting CD4+ clones; mainly EMRA harbored the CD8+ ones.

A remark on this clonotype: Its antigen remains unidentified.

V was pared by 4 bases and J by 8 bases, with 11 bases between. CDR3 length: 13 amino acids. A 5'RACE reaction primed in the constant segment made cDNA libraries of TCR alpha and TCR beta, and these carried sample barcodes and UMIs. TCRdb recomputed calls from the 5' RACE reads with MiXCR, one row per CDR3 protein. The data hold about 620,000 distinct CDR3 sequences, with approximately 18% observed a single time. The TCR was taken from an adult woman who had mild COVID-19 (a few samples of this study predate the infection). Cell type and time point are not known. The sequenced material came from PBMCs or a T cell subset sorted from them (not recorded which). The chain has TRBV12-3 or TRBV12-4 and TRBJ1-4; D not resolved. Written as DNA, the CDR3 is TGTGCCAGCAGTTCACGGGGTGGGGAAAAACTGTTTTTT. This codes for CASSSRGGEKLFF.